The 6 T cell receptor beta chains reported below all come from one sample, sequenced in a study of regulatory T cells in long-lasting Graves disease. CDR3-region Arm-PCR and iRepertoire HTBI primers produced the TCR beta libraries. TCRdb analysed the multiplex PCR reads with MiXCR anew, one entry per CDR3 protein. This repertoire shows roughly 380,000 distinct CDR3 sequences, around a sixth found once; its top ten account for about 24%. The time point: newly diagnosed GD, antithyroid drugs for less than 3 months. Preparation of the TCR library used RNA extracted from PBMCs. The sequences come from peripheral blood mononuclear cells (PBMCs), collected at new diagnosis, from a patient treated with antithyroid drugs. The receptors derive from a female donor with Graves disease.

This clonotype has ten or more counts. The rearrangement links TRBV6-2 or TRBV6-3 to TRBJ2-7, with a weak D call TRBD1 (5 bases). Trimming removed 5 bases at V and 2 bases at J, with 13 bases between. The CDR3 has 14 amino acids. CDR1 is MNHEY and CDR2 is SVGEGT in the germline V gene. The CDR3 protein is CASSALDRTYEQYF. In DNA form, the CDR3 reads TGTGCCAGCAGTGCCTTAGACAGAACCTACGAGCAGTACTTC.

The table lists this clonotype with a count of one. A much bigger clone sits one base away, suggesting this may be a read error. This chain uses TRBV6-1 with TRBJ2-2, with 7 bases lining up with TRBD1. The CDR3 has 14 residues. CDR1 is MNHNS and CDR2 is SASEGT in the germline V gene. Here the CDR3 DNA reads TGTGCCAGCCCGACAGGGCCGAACATCGGGGAGCTGTTTTTT. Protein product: CASPTGPNIGELFF.

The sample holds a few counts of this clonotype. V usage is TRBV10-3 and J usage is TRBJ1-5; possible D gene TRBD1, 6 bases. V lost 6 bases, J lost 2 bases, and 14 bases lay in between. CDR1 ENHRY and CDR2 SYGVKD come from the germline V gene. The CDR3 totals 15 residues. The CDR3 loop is CAIRDGTLGNQPQHF. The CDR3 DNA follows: TGTGCCATCAGGGACGGGACACTTGGCAATCAGCCCCAGCATTTT.

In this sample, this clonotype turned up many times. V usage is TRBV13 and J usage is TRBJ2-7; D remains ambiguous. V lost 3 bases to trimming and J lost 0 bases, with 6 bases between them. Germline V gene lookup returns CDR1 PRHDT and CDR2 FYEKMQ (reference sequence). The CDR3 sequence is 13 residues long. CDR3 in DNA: TGTGCCAGCAGCTTTAGCAGCTCCTACGAGCAGTACTTC. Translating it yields CASSFSSSYEQYF. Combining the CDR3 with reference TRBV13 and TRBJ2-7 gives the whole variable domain AAGVIQSPRHLIKEKRETATLKCYPIPRHDTVYWYQQGPGQDPQFLISFYEKMQSDKGSIPDRFSAQQFSDYHSELNMSSLELGDSALYFCASSFSSSYEQYFGPGTRLTVT.

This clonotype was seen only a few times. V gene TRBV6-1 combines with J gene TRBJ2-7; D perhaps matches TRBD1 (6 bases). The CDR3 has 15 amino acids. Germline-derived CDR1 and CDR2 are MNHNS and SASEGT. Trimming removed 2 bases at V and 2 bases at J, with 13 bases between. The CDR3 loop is CASSEKRAGAYEQYF. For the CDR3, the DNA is TGTGCCAGCAGTGAAAAGAGGGCAGGGGCCTACGAGCAGTACTTC.

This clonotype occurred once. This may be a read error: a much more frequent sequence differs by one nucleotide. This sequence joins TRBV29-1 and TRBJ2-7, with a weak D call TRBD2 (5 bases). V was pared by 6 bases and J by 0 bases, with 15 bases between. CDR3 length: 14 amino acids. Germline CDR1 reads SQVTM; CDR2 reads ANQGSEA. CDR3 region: CSVPRPGSSYEQYF. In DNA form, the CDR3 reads TGCAGCGTACCTAGGCCGGGGAGCTCCTACGAGCAGTACTTC.